Shown below are 20 T cell receptor beta chains from a single sample sequenced in a study of tumor and adjacent non-tumor tissue in lung cancer. The library came from three nested PCR rounds adapted from ARM-PCR protocols. MiXCR, applied by TCRdb to the multiplex PCR reads, yields one record per CDR3 protein. The repertoire includes approximately 150,000 distinct CDR3 sequences, around 65% of them detected once, and 15% to 20% sits in the top ten. This sample's RNA came from whole unsorted tissue. The source material was lung tumor tissue. The receptor set was obtained from a man between 60 and 70 years old with small cell lung cancer.

This clonotype was recorded once. A much bigger clone sits one base away, suggesting this may be a read error. The genes are TRBV6-1 and TRBJ2-4; 7 bases are a match to TRBD1. The CDR3 loop spans 14 amino acids. Germline CDR1 reads MNHNS; CDR2 reads SASEGT. CDR3 in DNA: TGTGTCAGCAGTGATCGGGACAGAGAAAACATTCAGTACTTC. Translating it yields CVSSDRDRENIQYF.

In its sample, this clonotype was seen a few times. No conserved phenylalanine or tryptophan is present at the end of the CDR3, so a read error is the likely explanation. The chain is built from TRBV12-3 or TRBV12-4 and TRBJ2-2, with D possibly being TRBD1 (5 bases). The CDR3 runs to 13 residues. CDR3 sequence: CARGVWNTGELFC. As DNA, the CDR3 is TGTGCCAGAGGGGTCTGGAACACCGGAGAGCTGTTTTGT.

This sequence joins TRBV12-5 and TRBJ2-5, with a weak D call TRBD1 (6 bases). Germline CDR1 reads LGHNT; CDR2 reads FRNRAP. There are 19 residues in the CDR3. V was trimmed by 4 bases and J by 3 bases, leaving 27 bases between them. The DNA of the CDR3 is TGTGCTAGTGGTTCACCCACTTACAGCCCGGGACAAGGGGAAGAGACCCAGTACTTC. Translating it yields CASGSPTYSPGQGEETQYF.

Of note for this clonotype: Mismatch with germline at one junction end may stem from a read error. The chain couples TRBV20-1 to TRBJ1-4; D ambiguous. The CDR3 runs to 13 residues. Germline assignment: CDR1 DFQATT and CDR2 SNEGSKA (reference sequence). The CDR3 bases are TGCAGTGCTAGAGAAGCGGTTAATGAAAAACTATTTTTT. Translation gives CSAREAVNEKLFF.

A remark on this clonotype: This sequence may be a read error, since a much larger clone differs from it by one base. The V call is TRBV5-6, the J call TRBJ2-7, with TRBD2 as a possible D gene (6 bases). The CDR3 is made up of 16 amino acids. Trimming took 3 bases from V and 2 from J, leaving 18 bases between them. Germline V CDR1 and CDR2: SGHDT, YYEEEE. In DNA, the CDR3 is TGTGCCAGCAGCTCCACCAGGGCGGAGGGAACCTACGAGCAGTACGTC. It yields the protein CASSSTRAEGTYEQYV.

The chain recombines TRBV19 with TRBJ2-3; 10 nucleotides match TRBD1. Trimming took 3 bases from V and 1 from J; bases not matched to a gene: 4. In germline, CDR1 is LNHDA, CDR2 SQIVND (reference sequence). The CDR3 length is 16 residues. CDR3 DNA: TGTGCCAGTAGTATGGCCGGGACAGGGGGCACAGATACGCAGTATTTT. Its translation: CASSMAGTGGTDTQYF.

Comment on this clonotype: This may be a read error: a much more frequent sequence differs by one nucleotide. The chain couples TRBV20-1 to TRBJ2-3, with unresolved D. Trimming removed 4 bases at V and 6 bases at J, with 14 bases between. The CDR3 length is 13 residues. The germline gives CDR1 DFQATT, CDR2 SNEGSKA (reference sequence). The CDR3 coding sequence is TGCAGTGCTATGAACTACTATGGGGATACGCAGTATTTT. This codes for CSAMNYYGDTQYF.

Worth noting for this clonotype: An end of the junction differs from the germline gene, which may be a read error. The chain recombines TRBV6-2 or TRBV6-3 with TRBJ2-7; D uncertain. CDR1 and CDR2 (germline): MNHEY, SVGEGT. There are 12 residues in the CDR3. CDR3 residues: CTSRPSWGEQYF. As DNA, the CDR3 is TGTACCAGCAGGCCGAGCTGGGGCGAGCAGTACTTC.

This clonotype was seen many times. The CDR3 DNA sequence: TGCAGTGCTACCCGGGACTCTAGCACAGATACGCAGTATTTT. Amino acids: CSATRDSSTDTQYF. V and J are TRBV20-1 and TRBJ2-3; maybe TRBD2 (6 bases). Germline loops: CDR1 DFQATT, CDR2 SNEGSKA (reference sequence). V was cut by 4 bases and J by 0 bases, with 11 bases left in between. This CDR3 region has 14 residues.

A note on this clonotype: One end of the junction varies from germline; a read error may be responsible. J is TRBJ1-2 and V is TRBV6-5; 8 positions agree with TRBD1. Germline loops: CDR1 MNHEY, CDR2 SVGAGI. The CDR3 consists of 14 residues. In DNA form, the CDR3 reads TGTGCCAGAAGTTATCACCGGGACAGGTCCAGCTACACCTTC. Residues: CARSYHRDRSSYTF.

The count of this clonotype is one. At one of its ends the junction is not consistent with the germline gene, which may arise from a read error. The chain is built from TRBV5-5 and TRBJ1-2; no clear D. CDR1 and CDR2 (germline): SGHKS, YYEKEE (reference sequence). The CDR3 runs 13 residues. CDR3 sequence (DNA): TGTACCAGTAGCATGGATGGAAACTATGGCTACACCTTC. Its translation: CTSSMDGNYGYTF.

J is TRBJ1-2 and V is TRBV5-1; 7 bases fit TRBD1. This CDR3 spans 15 amino acids. The germline gives CDR1 SGHRS, CDR2 YFSETQ. CDR3 DNA: TGCTCTAGCAGCACAGGGACAGACTCCACCTACGGCTACACCTTC. As protein: CSSSTGTDSTYGYTF.

With regard to this clonotype: A junction boundary mismatches the germline segment, possibly from a read error. The genes are TRBV6-1 and TRBJ1-5; 11 bases agree with TRBD1. Germline V CDR1 and CDR2: MNHNS, SASEGT. The CDR3 is 14 amino acids. CDR3 loop: CDSRDRGIAQPQHF. The CDR3 DNA follows: TGTGACAGCAGGGACAGGGGGATTGCTCAGCCCCAGCATTTT.

Turning to this clonotype: The junction shows a germline mismatch at one end, possibly a read error. The chain joins TRBV5-1 to TRBJ2-3; 11 bases are shared with TRBD2. This CDR3 comprises 17 residues. Germline V gene sequence: CDR1 SGHRS, CDR2 YFSETQ. CDR3 loop: CASSLGLAGSSIDTQYF. CDR3 sequence (DNA): TGCGCCAGCAGCTTGGGACTAGCGGGGTCTAGCATAGATACGCAGTATTTT.

In this sample, this clonotype turned up many times. This chain connects TRBV6-2 or TRBV6-3 to TRBJ2-7; D not certain. Per germline, CDR1 MNHEY and CDR2 SVGEGT. The V end lost 5 bases, the J end lost 7 bases, and 9 bases lay between the germline ends. CDR3 length: 11 residues. The CDR3 loop is CASSQPGEQYF. For the CDR3, the DNA is TGTGCCAGCAGTCAACCTGGAGAGCAGTACTTC.

This clonotype showed up many times. This sequence joins TRBV20-1 and TRBJ1-5, with TRBD1 as a possible D gene (6 bases). The CDR3 runs 16 residues. V lost 3 bases, J lost 0 bases, and 15 bases lay in between. Germline values: CDR1 DFQATT, CDR2 SNEGSKA (reference sequence). CDR3 protein: CSARRGGRNSNQPQHF. The CDR3 DNA follows: TGCAGTGCTAGGAGGGGGGGACGGAATAGCAATCAGCCCCAGCATTTT.

Worth noting for this clonotype: A read error may produce the germline difference seen at one junction end. V gene TRBV7-9 combines with J gene TRBJ1-4; 8 bases are shared with TRBD1. Germline V gene sequence: CDR1 SEHNR, CDR2 FQNEAQ (reference sequence). The CDR3 loop spans 15 amino acids. CDR3 loop: CASSPDRGLNEKLLF. The DNA for the CDR3 is TGTGCCAGCAGCCCCGACAGGGGCCTAAATGAAAAACTGCTTTTT.

With respect to this clonotype: This is likely a read error, given that the CDR3 carries no conserved phenylalanine or tryptophan at its end. The chain recombines TRBV9 with TRBJ2-1; D is undetermined. This CDR3 is 11 amino acids long. Germline loops: CDR1 SGDLS, CDR2 YYNGEE. DNA of the CDR3: TGTGCCAACAGCAAGAACAATGAGCAGTTCTTA. Translating it yields CANSKNNEQFL.

On this clonotype: A much larger clone differs by one base, so this may be a read error. The chain uses TRBV20-1 and TRBJ2-5; a weak D match, TRBD2 (6 bases). Germline V gives CDR1 DFQATT, CDR2 SNEGSKA (reference sequence). CDR3 length: 14 residues. The CDR3, as DNA: TGCAGTGCTAGAGATGGGTCGGGGGAAGAGACCCTGTACTTC. Translation gives CSARDGSGEETLYF.

The V and J genes are TRBV6-2 or TRBV6-3 and TRBJ2-7; weak D call: TRBD1 (6 bases). The CDR3 contains 18 residues. Trimming left V 9 bases short and J 6 bases short, with 33 bases between. Germline V CDR1 and CDR2: MNHEY, SVGEGT. CDR3 in amino acids: CARHSDISPGTSMGEQYV. The CDR3 DNA sequence: TGTGCCAGACACTCTGACATCTCCCCAGGGACATCGATGGGCGAGCAGTACGTC.